The entry that follows covers one T cell receptor (beta chain) sequence. The antigen remains unidentified. The CDR3 consists of 15 residues. V was cut by 5 bases and J by 7 bases, with 17 bases left in between. The germline V gene encodes CDR1 MNHEY and CDR2 SMNVEV (reference sequence). The data were taken from a study of identical twins. Points from the study as a whole: Whereas memory repertoires showed no such difference, abundant cord blood beta clonotypes carried fewer insertions.

Using its own MiXCR run on the 5' RACE reads, TCRdb lists one record per CDR3 protein. The sample has 1.5 million to 2 million distinct CDR3 sequences, under 35% seen once; the top ten hold more than 0.25%. The material sequenced was cord blood. The V and J genes are TRBV27 and TRBJ1-4; D is ambiguous. The sequence was collected from a newborn girl in good health. CDR3: CASSHDGRNPEKLFF. The CDR3 DNA reads as TGTGCCAGCAGTCACGACGGACGGAACCCTGAAAAACTGTTTTTT.